This T cell receptor beta chain was obtained from a study of shared clonotypes between healthy human individuals. The CDR3 runs to 15 residues. Germline V lookup: CDR1 SGHVS, CDR2 FQNEAQ. The V end was cut by 1 base, the J end by 1 base, with 10 bases between. A CD45RA-negative memory subset and a CD45RA+ naive subset were separated from the CD4+ cells. The deep-level immunoSEQ assay was used. Only in-frame clones appear in the TCRdb table, and some are missing; sequencing was by immunoSEQ multiplex PCR. The sample lists about 530,000 clones, almost 97% occurring once. This TCR came from a young woman in good health. This chain connects TRBV7-8 to TRBJ1-1, with D possibly TRBD1 on 5 matching bases. The material sequenced was naive CD4+ T cells sorted from blood. Sample subset: CD45RA+ positively selected. The CDR3: CASSLVAGTNTEAFF. CDR3 nucleotide sequence: TGTGCCAGCAGCTTAGTGGCGGGGACGAACACTGAAGCTTTCTTT.